The 15 T cell receptor beta chains in this list originate from one sample, sequenced in a study of memory CD4+ T cells and cytomegalovirus serostatus. The sort gate was single viable CD3+CD4+CD8-CD45RO+ cells for memory CD4+ T cells. TCRdb's table, derived via immunoSEQ multiplex PCR, lists solely in-frame clones and lacks some. The data show under 40,000 clones, around 80% seen once. The specimen was memory CD4+ T cells from blood. The receptors come from an adult in good health and CMV-seropositive.

The rearrangement joins TRBV6-5 to TRBJ1-4; tentatively, D is TRBD1 (6 bases). The CDR3 extends over 13 amino acids. Germline V CDR1 and CDR2: MNHEY, SVGAGI. The V end lost 3 bases, the J end lost 6 bases, and 8 bases lay between the germline ends. CDR3 sequence: CASSYGTYEKLFF. The CDR3 coding sequence is TGTGCCAGCAGTTATGGGACATATGAAAAACTGTTTTTT.

This chain links TRBV19 with TRBJ2-1; D is perhaps TRBD1 or TRBD2 (5 bases each). Germline V gene lookup returns CDR1 LNHDA and CDR2 SQIVND (reference sequence). The length of the CDR3 is 15 residues. Trimming removed 7 bases at V and 4 bases at J, with 17 bases between. Here the CDR3 reads CASTPGTERYNEQFF. The DNA for the CDR3 is TGTGCCAGTACCCCCGGGACGGAGCGTTACAATGAGCAGTTCTTC.

The gene calls are TRBV7-9 and TRBJ1-3; D is perhaps TRBD1 (5 bases). Trimming left V 6 bases short and J 0 bases short, with 9 bases between. Per germline, CDR1 SEHNR and CDR2 FQNEAQ (reference sequence). The CDR3 loop spans 14 amino acids. CDR3 residues: CASRRTGSGNTIYF. For the CDR3, the DNA is TGTGCCAGCAGACGAACAGGCTCTGGAAACACCATATATTTT.

The chain recombines TRBV5-4 with TRBJ2-3, with 9 positions matching TRBD2. From germline, CDR1 is SGHNT and CDR2 YYREEE (reference sequence). Trimming cost V 3 bases and J 0 bases; bases outside gene matches: 8. The CDR3 has 17 amino acids. The CDR3 nucleotides are TGTGCCAGCAGCTCTAAGACTAGCGGAGGGAGCACAGATACGCAGTATTTT. Protein sequence: CASSSKTSGGSTDTQYF.

The chain couples TRBV9 to TRBJ2-6; D not certain. The CDR3 sequence is 16 residues long. Per the germline V gene, CDR1 is SGDLS and CDR2 is YYNGEE. V shed 5 bases and J shed 0 bases, with 12 bases lying between them. CDR3 region: CASSAGRISGANVLTF. The CDR3 DNA reads TGTGCCAGCAGTGCTGGGCGGATCTCTGGGGCCAACGTCCTGACTTTC.

This clone was observed a single time. The rearrangement joins TRBV29-1 to TRBJ2-7, with 11 bases aligning to TRBD2. The CDR3 spans 16 residues. Trimming cost V 0 bases and J 2 bases; bases outside gene matches: 6. Germline CDR1 is SQVTM and CDR2 is ANQGSEA. CDR3 bases: TGCAGCGTTGAAGATGCCCTGACTAGCGGGGCCTACGAGCAGTACTTC. Its protein product is CSVEDALTSGAYEQYF.

The rearrangement joins TRBV19 to TRBJ1-5; D gene ambiguous. V lost 5 bases, J lost 3 bases, and 5 bases lay in between. Germline values: CDR1 LNHDA, CDR2 SQIVND (reference sequence). The CDR3 is 12 amino acids. CDR3: CASSPVNQPQHF. DNA of the CDR3: TGTGCCAGTAGTCCAGTCAATCAGCCCCAGCATTTT.

J is TRBJ1-3 and V is TRBV19; TRBD1 matches at 7 bases. V was clipped by 4 bases and J by 0 bases; unmatched bases: 9. This CDR3 is built from 17 residues. Per the germline V gene, CDR1 is LNHDA and CDR2 is SQIVND (reference sequence). Here the CDR3 reads CASSTWTGEASGNTIYF. The CDR3 nucleotides are TGTGCCAGTAGTACTTGGACAGGCGAGGCCTCTGGAAACACCATATATTTT.

The V and J genes are TRBV29-1 and TRBJ2-5; 7 nucleotides match TRBD1. Germline V gene data show CDR1 as SQVTM and CDR2 as ANQGSEA. Trimming removed 5 bases from V and 5 bases from J; junction bases left unmatched: 2. The CDR3 has 11 residues. CDR3 nucleotides: TGCAGCGTTCACAGGGGCGAGACCCAGTACTTC. This translates into CSVHRGETQYF. Full variable domain (missing parts from reference TRBV29-1 and TRBJ2-5): SAVISQKPSRDICQRGTSLTIQCQVDSQVTMMFWYRQQPGQSLTLIATANQGSEATYESGFVIDKFPISRPNLTFSTLTVSNMSPEDSSIYLCSVHRGETQYFGPGTRLLVL.

CDR3 sequence: CSASTGAITEAFF. Written as DNA, the CDR3 is TGCAGCGCTTCGACAGGGGCTATCACTGAAGCTTTCTTT. The chain uses TRBV29-1 and TRBJ1-1, with TRBD1 identical over 8 bases. The CDR3 has 13 residues. Trimming removed 7 bases from V and 4 bases from J; junction bases left unmatched: 8. CDR1 is SQVTM, CDR2 ANQGSEA, per germline.

This chain connects TRBV19 to TRBJ1-1, with TRBD1 matching 10 bases. Germline lookup yields CDR1 LNHDA and CDR2 SQIVND (reference sequence). The CDR3 extends over 14 amino acids. Unmatched junction bases numbered 0, after V lost 4 bases and J lost 1 base. CDR3 DNA: TGTGCCAGTAGTAGGACAGGGGGGAACACTGAAGCTTTCTTT. Translation gives CASSRTGGNTEAFF.

This clone was seen only a few times. The chain couples TRBV4-3 to TRBJ2-1, with D unclear. The CDR3 covers 14 residues. Trimming left V 0 bases short and J 3 bases short, with 6 bases between. The germline gives CDR1 LGHNA, CDR2 YSLEER. CDR3 DNA: TGCGCCAGCAGCCAAGATCGGCGCTACAATGAGCAGTTCTTC. Protein: CASSQDRRYNEQFF.

The chain links TRBV4-3 to TRBJ1-3; the D gene is possibly TRBD1 (6 bases). The V end lost 0 bases, the J end lost 4 bases, and 16 bases lay between the germline ends. CDR1 is LGHNA and CDR2 is YSLEER in the germline V gene. This CDR3 contains 17 residues. The CDR3 region is CASSQEGGPVGGNTIYF. CDR3 nucleotides: TGCGCCAGCAGCCAAGAGGGGGGGCCCGTGGGCGGAAACACCATATATTTT.

The rearrangement joins TRBV7-2 to TRBJ1-1, with unresolved D. This CDR3 contains 14 residues. Trimming removed 1 base from V and 0 bases from J, with 6 bases in between. Germline V gene sequence: CDR1 SGHTA, CDR2 FQGNSA. CDR3 DNA sequence: TGTGCCAGCAGCTTAGACCTCATGAACACTGAAGCTTTCTTT. This gives the protein CASSLDLMNTEAFF.

V is TRBV6-1 and J is TRBJ1-6; maybe TRBD1 (5 bases). The V and J ends lost 1 base and 7 bases respectively, with 8 bases between them. The CDR3 is made up of 14 amino acids. Germline loops: CDR1 MNHNS, CDR2 SASEGT. The CDR3 nucleotides are TGTGCCAGCAGTGAAGGGGACGGAAATTCACCCCTCCACTTT. It yields the protein CASSEGDGNSPLHF.